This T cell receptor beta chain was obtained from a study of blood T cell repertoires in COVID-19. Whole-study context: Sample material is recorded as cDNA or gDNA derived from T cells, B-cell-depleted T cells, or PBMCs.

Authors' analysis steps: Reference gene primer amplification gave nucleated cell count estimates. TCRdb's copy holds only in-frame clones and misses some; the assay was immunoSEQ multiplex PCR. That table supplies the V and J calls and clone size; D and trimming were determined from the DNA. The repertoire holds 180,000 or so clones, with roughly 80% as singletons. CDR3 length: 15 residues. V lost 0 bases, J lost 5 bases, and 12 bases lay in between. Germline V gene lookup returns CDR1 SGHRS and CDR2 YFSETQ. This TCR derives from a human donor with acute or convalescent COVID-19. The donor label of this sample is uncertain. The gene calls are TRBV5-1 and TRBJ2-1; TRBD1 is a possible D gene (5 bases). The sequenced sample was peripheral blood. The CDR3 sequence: CASSLAQGVDNEQFF. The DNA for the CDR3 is TGCGCCAGCAGCTTGGCCCAGGGTGTCGACAATGAGCAGTTCTTC.